This TCR beta chain stems from a study of CD8 T cells in Susac syndrome. Random hexamers were used to reverse transcribe about 0.5 to 1 ug of RNA. A single record per CDR3 protein comes from TCRdb applying MiXCR to the immunoSEQ multiplex PCR reads. The sample holds 150,000 to 200,000 distinct CDR3 sequences, roughly 95% seen once. Negative isolation was applied to CD8+ and CD4+ T cells, and FACS enrichment was applied to TEMRA cells. The V gene lost 4 bases and the J gene lost 2 bases, with 14 bases spanning the gap. Germline-derived CDR1 and CDR2 are MNHEY and SMNVEV (reference sequence). This CDR3 region has 15 residues.

This TCR was recovered from a human donor with multiple sclerosis. The chain carries TRBV27 and TRBJ1-1, with D tentatively TRBD1 (5 bases). The sequenced sample was CD4+ T cells from PBMCs. DNA for the CDR3: TGTGCCAGCAGTTCCGACCCCAGGGTAAACACTGAAGCTTTCTTT. It encodes CASSSDPRVNTEAFF.